Listed below are T cell receptor beta chains from one sample, sequenced in a study of control samples from healthy donors and cancer patients. TCRdb's copy holds only in-frame clones and misses some; the assay was immunoSEQ multiplex PCR. The table has around 86,000 clones, around 90% seen once. Sequenced input: PBMCs. Receptor source: a woman aged 60-70 years with head and neck cancer. Each CDR3 is given with its conserved first and last residue. A D gene is named only where the DNA matches it firmly. Clone size appears in some rows only: once, few, many, or a class for an expanded clone.

j_gene: TRBJ2-4
v_gene: TRBV28
len: 16
d_gene: .
abundance: .
CDR3aa: CASSLVQTKSKNIQYF
CDR3nt: TGTGCCAGCAGTTTGGTCCAAACGAAAAGCAAAAACATTCAGTACTTC

j_gene: TRBJ2-1
v_gene: TRBV12-5
len: 18
d_gene: TRBD2
abundance: .
CDR3aa: CASGLVLSSRLAGNEQFF
CDR3nt: TGTGCTAGTGGTTTGGTACTTTCCTCGCGACTAGCGGGTAATGAGCAGTTCTTC

j_gene: TRBJ2-6
v_gene: TRBV5-8
len: 15
d_gene: .
abundance: .
CDR3aa: CASSLGGTGANVLTF
CDR3nt: TGTGCCAGCAGCTTGGGTGGGACTGGGGCCAACGTCCTGACTTTC

j_gene: TRBJ1-1
v_gene: TRBV2
len: 16
d_gene: TRBD1
abundance: .
CDR3aa: CASRTDRGPEHTEAFF
CDR3nt: TGTGCCAGCAGAACAGACAGGGGGCCTGAACACACTGAAGCTTTCTTT

j_gene: TRBJ2-3
v_gene: TRBV30
len: 14
d_gene: .
abundance: .
CDR3aa: CAWSREGYTDTQYF
CDR3nt: TGTGCCTGGAGCAGAGAGGGCTACACAGATACGCAGTATTTT

j_gene: TRBJ1-2
v_gene: TRBV2
len: 12
d_gene: TRBD1
abundance: once
CDR3aa: CASGTDNYGYTF
CDR3nt: TGTGCCAGCGGGACAGACAACTATGGCTACACCTTC

j_gene: TRBJ2-7
v_gene: TRBV11-2
len: 15
d_gene: .
abundance: .
CDR3aa: CASSFVLAGTYEQYF
CDR3nt: TGTGCCAGCAGCTTTGTATTAGCAGGAACCTACGAGCAGTACTTC

j_gene: TRBJ2-3
v_gene: TRBV10-3
len: 15
d_gene: TRBD1
abundance: .
CDR3aa: CAISATGKVADTQYF
CDR3nt: TGTGCCATCAGTGCGACAGGGAAGGTGGCAGATACGCAGTATTTT

j_gene: TRBJ2-1
v_gene: TRBV11-2
len: 15
d_gene: TRBD2
abundance: .
CDR3aa: CASSPLAGGYNEQFF
CDR3nt: TGTGCCAGCAGCCCTTTAGCGGGAGGGTACAATGAGCAGTTCTTC

j_gene: TRBJ1-5
v_gene: TRBV27
len: 13
d_gene: .
abundance: .
CDR3aa: CASSWGPAGPQHF
CDR3nt: TGTGCCAGCAGTTGGGGGCCCGCGGGGCCCCAGCATTTT

j_gene: TRBJ1-2
v_gene: TRBV6-5
len: 11
d_gene: .
abundance: .
CDR3aa: CASKSAYGYTF
CDR3nt: TGTGCCAGCAAGAGTGCTTATGGCTACACCTTC